The clone carrying this TCR beta chain turned up a few times. This record comes from a study of identical twins. A single record per CDR3 protein comes from TCRdb applying MiXCR to the 5' RACE reads. Here the sample spans around 490,000 distinct CDR3 sequences, roughly 15% being singletons. Germline V lookup: CDR1 DFQATT, CDR2 SNEGSKA (reference sequence). The CDR3 sequence is 15 residues long. V was trimmed by 3 bases and J by 7 bases, leaving 19 bases between them. The data were also submitted as part of a second study, on yellow fever vaccine responses in identical twins.

The TCR comes from a woman in her late teens or twenties in good health. The sample comprised CD4+ T cells sorted from blood. This chain joins TRBV20-1 and TRBJ2-1; D may be TRBD2 (6 bases). The CDR3 loop is CSARGTFLDPNEQFF. CDR3 DNA: TGCAGTGCTAGGGGGACTTTTCTTGATCCTAATGAGCAGTTCTTC.